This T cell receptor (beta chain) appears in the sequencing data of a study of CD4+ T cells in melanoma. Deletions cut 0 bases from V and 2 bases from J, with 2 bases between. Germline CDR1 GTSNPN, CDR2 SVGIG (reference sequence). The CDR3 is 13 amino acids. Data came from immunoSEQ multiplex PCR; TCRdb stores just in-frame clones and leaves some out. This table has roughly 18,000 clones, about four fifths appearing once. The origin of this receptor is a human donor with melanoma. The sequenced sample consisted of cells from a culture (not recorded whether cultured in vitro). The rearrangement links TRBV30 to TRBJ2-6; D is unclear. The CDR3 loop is CAWSVPGANVLTF. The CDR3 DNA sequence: TGTGCCTGGAGTGTACCTGGGGCCAACGTCCTGACTTTC.